The subject of this entry is one T cell receptor beta chain. Its specificity is not known. These data come from a study of T cell responses to AZD1222 COVID-19 vaccine. The overall study: The study pooled second doses at about 4 or about 12 weeks. Overall study findings and caveats: Donors were mostly white British, more females; clonal diversity possibly underestimated. CD4 TCRs associated with vaccination spanned spike, dominating at 160-218 and 743-854.

Only in-frame clones appear in the TCRdb table, and some are missing; sequencing was by immunoSEQ multiplex PCR. Among about 100,000 clones listed, approximately 87% were seen once. V was clipped by 4 bases and J by 5 bases, with 18 bases between them. Germline V gives CDR1 SGHRS, CDR2 YFSETQ. This CDR3 has 15 residues. The material was peripheral blood, obtained on day 0 of AZD1222 vaccination. The rearrangement joins TRBV5-1 to TRBJ1-1; TRBD1 is a possible D gene (5 bases). The sequence derives from an adult in good health. CDR3 loop: CASSPREGSYTEAFF. The DNA for the CDR3 is TGCGCCAGCAGCCCTCGTGAGGGGAGTTATACTGAAGCTTTCTTT. The whole variable domain, remainder taken from reference TRBV5-1 and TRBJ1-1, is KAGVTQTPRYLIKTRGQQVTLSCSPISGHRSVSWYQQTPGQGLQFLFEYFSETQRNKGNFPGRFSGRQFSNSRSEMNVSTLELGDSALYLCASSPREGSYTEAFFGQGTRLTVV.